A single sample is the source of the 5 T cell receptor beta chains below, sequenced in a study of T cell repertoires in cytomegalovirus infection. From the reads, TCRdb called clonotypes with MiXCR, one entry per CDR3 protein. The sample carries fewer than 550,000 distinct CDR3 sequences, 26% recorded once. Material for sequencing was PBMCs. These TCRs come from a human donor in good health (CMV status not recorded). Some clones in this sample may be carry-over from other donors' samples.

The V and J genes are TRBV28 and TRBJ1-1; perhaps TRBD1 as D (5 bases). The CDR3 is 16 residues long. Trimming stripped 6 bases from V and 4 bases from J, with 21 bases between. The germline V gene encodes CDR1 MDHEN and CDR2 SYDVKM. This chain's CDR3 is CASRPHSVLGGTEAFF. The CDR3, as DNA: TGTGCCAGCAGGCCTCACTCGGTACTTGGGGGCACTGAAGCTTTCTTT.

A single count supports this clonotype. The rearrangement uses TRBV6-2 or TRBV6-3 and TRBJ1-5, with a weak D call TRBD1 (6 bases). The V end was cut by 0 bases, the J end by 0 bases, with 12 bases between. This CDR3 is 17 amino acids long. Germline loops: CDR1 MNHEY, CDR2 SVGEGT. This chain's CDR3 is CASSYSKDRHSNQPQHF. The CDR3 DNA is TGTGCCAGCAGTTACTCGAAGGACAGACATAGCAATCAGCCCCAGCATTTT.

The V and J genes are TRBV15 and TRBJ2-7, with TRBD1 matching 7 bases. CDR1 is LNHNV, CDR2 YYDKDF, per germline (reference sequence). The CDR3 covers 15 residues. The J segment lost 7 bases and the V segment lost 3 bases, leaving 12 bases of the junction unmatched. The CDR3 is CATSRDRSFPGEQYV. The CDR3 DNA reads as TGTGCCACCAGCAGGGACAGGTCTTTTCCGGGAGAGCAGTACGTC.

CDR3 region: CATSRGRAGTYGYTF. CDR3 coding DNA: TGTGCCACCAGCAGAGGACGGGCAGGGACCTATGGCTACACCTTC. The V call is TRBV15, the J call TRBJ1-2; possibly TRBD1 for D (5 bases). V lost 1 base, J lost 4 bases, and 13 bases lay in between. The CDR3 runs to 15 residues. Looked up from germline, CDR1 is LNHNV and CDR2 is YYDKDF (reference sequence).

As DNA, the CDR3 is TGCGCCAGCAGCTTGGGGGGACCGGGACTAGCGGCCAGCTCCTACAATGAGCAGTTCTTC. Residues: CASSLGGPGLAASSYNEQFF. The gene calls are TRBV5-1 and TRBJ2-1; 11 nucleotides match TRBD2. The CDR3 is 20 residues long. V shed 0 bases, J shed 0 bases, and the junction held 11 bases outside the gene matches. CDR1 and CDR2 from the germline V gene are SGHRS and YFSETQ.